This passage covers 6 T cell receptor beta chains from one sample sequenced in a study of blood T cell repertoires in COVID-19. TCRdb's table, derived via immunoSEQ multiplex PCR, lists solely in-frame clones and lacks some. The table lists 45,000 to 60,000 clones, roughly 86% of them singletons. Sequencing was performed on peripheral blood. These TCRs come from a man aged 60-69 years with active or convalescent COVID-19.

This clone was detected once. The chain links TRBV28 to TRBJ2-6; 11 bases match TRBD1. The germline CDR1 and CDR2 sequences are MDHEN and SYDVKM. V was clipped by 7 bases and J by 4 bases; unmatched bases: 15. The CDR3 sequence is 19 residues long. The CDR3 DNA sequence: TGTGCCAGCACAACACCCCGGGACAGGGGGGTTCTAGGGGCCAACGTCCTGACTTTC. This gives the protein CASTTPRDRGVLGANVLTF.

This chain uses TRBV7-9 with TRBJ2-5; D gene ambiguous. Germline CDR1 SEHNR, CDR2 FQNEAQ (reference sequence). V lost 5 bases to trimming and J lost 2 bases, with 9 bases between them. The CDR3 totals 13 residues. This chain's CDR3 is CASSPRQQETQYF. The CDR3 DNA follows: TGTGCCAGCAGCCCTAGGCAGCAAGAGACCCAGTACTTC.

The chain uses TRBV18 and TRBJ2-3, with TRBD1 matching 7 bases. The trim removed 3 bases at V and 4 bases at J, leaving 19 bases unmatched. The germline V gene encodes CDR1 KGHSH and CDR2 LQKENI. The CDR3 covers 19 residues. The CDR3: CASSPSLLHRGPGSDTQYF. CDR3 coding DNA: TGTGCCAGCTCACCCTCATTGCTACACAGGGGCCCGGGGTCAGATACGCAGTATTTT.

The V call is TRBV19, the J call TRBJ2-5; 16 bases line up with TRBD2. The CDR3 length is 20 residues. Germline V CDR1 and CDR2: LNHDA, SQIVND (reference sequence). V lost 4 bases and J lost 0; bases outside the gene matches: 11. The CDR3 DNA reads TGTGCCAGTAGTAGATCCTACATGGGACTAGCGGGGGGGTACCAAGAGACCCAGTACTTC. Its protein is CASSRSYMGLAGGYQETQYF.

This clone was observed a few times. In nucleotides, the CDR3 is TGTGCCAGCAGTTCCGGTCCTCCTTGGAGCTATGGCTACACCTTC. As protein: CASSSGPPWSYGYTF. The chain uses TRBV6-2 or TRBV6-3 and TRBJ1-2, with no clear D. The CDR3 spans 15 residues. V lost 4 bases to trimming and J lost 4 bases, with 16 bases between them. Per germline, CDR1 MNHEY and CDR2 SVGEGT.

The J gene is TRBJ1-2, the V gene TRBV28, with a possible D match to TRBD1 (5 bases). V was shortened by 7 bases and J by 4 bases, with 10 bases between the two germline ends. Germline loops: CDR1 MDHEN, CDR2 SYDVKM. The CDR3 loop spans 12 amino acids. The CDR3 region is CASTGQGYGYTF. DNA for the CDR3: TGTGCCAGCACCGGGCAGGGCTATGGCTACACCTTC.